This paragraph covers one TCR beta chain sequence. The data stem from a study of blood T cell repertoires in COVID-19. In the study overall: From T cells, B-cell-depleted T cells, or PBMCs came the material, which was cDNA or gDNA.

Original handling: For nucleated cells, counts were estimated from reference gene primer amplification. TCRdb's table, derived via immunoSEQ multiplex PCR, lists solely in-frame clones and lacks some. That table gives V, J and clone size, and the DNA gave D and trimming. The data hold 70,000 to 80,000 clones, with 82% observed a single time. Germline-derived CDR1 and CDR2 are ENHRY and SYGVKD. The CDR3 extends over 15 amino acids. The V gene end was trimmed by 4 bases and the J gene end by 5 bases; junction bases not matched to a gene: 5. The rearrangement uses TRBV10-3 and TRBJ2-1, with TRBD2 matching 10 bases. The receptor was isolated from a woman older than 75 with acute or convalescent COVID-19. Material: peripheral blood. DNA of the CDR3: TGTGCCATCAGTGCTAGCGGGAGTCAGAACAATGAGCAGTTCTTC. It encodes CAISASGSQNNEQFF.